This T cell receptor beta chain was identified during a study of tumor and adjacent non-tumor tissue in lung cancer. Study details: Each sample yielded about 4.17 million productive TCRbeta reads on average. Study-level results: Higher tumor TCR diversity was associated with shorter survival.

This clonotype was detected a few times. The antigen remains unidentified. The library came from three nested PCR rounds adapted from ARM-PCR protocols. TCRdb called the multiplex PCR reads again in MiXCR, with one record for every CDR3 protein. This sample has 120,000 or so distinct CDR3 sequences, with about 80% found just once. The template was RNA from unsorted bulk tissue. Donors were chemotherapy-naive, newly diagnosed lung cancer surgical patients in China, August–November 2014. The CDR3 has 17 amino acids. Per the germline V gene, CDR1 is SGHNT and CDR2 is YENEEA. The junction had 11 bases not matched to a gene; V was cut back by 9 bases and J by 4 bases.

The V gene is TRBV11-3, the J gene TRBJ2-1, with TRBD2 matching 14 bases. The TCR comes from a man in his sixties or seventies with non-small cell lung cancer. The sample comprised lung tumor tissue. The DNA for the CDR3 is TGTGCCAGTGGCCTCCTAGGGACTAGCGGGGGTTACAATGAGCAGTTCTTC. Amino acids: CASGLLGTSGGYNEQFF.